The rows below give T cell receptor beta chains drawn from one sample of a study of CD8 T cells in Susac syndrome. One entry per CDR3 protein, called by TCRdb with MiXCR from the immunoSEQ multiplex PCR reads. The sample comprises about 60,000 distinct CDR3 sequences, around 96% of which are singletons, and 0.5% to 0.7% rests with the top ten. Sequencing used CD8+ T cells from PBMCs. Receptor source: a human donor with multiple sclerosis. CDR3s include the opening cysteine and the closing phenylalanine or tryptophan. Each record gives: D gene, J gene, V gene, clone size, CDR3 DNA, CDR3 protein. D genes are given only for firm matches. Clone size is given for some rows only: seen once, a few or many times, or a class if the clone is expanded.

d_call: NA; j_call: TRBJ1-1; v_call: TRBV30; clone_size: NA; cdr3_nt: TGTGCCTGGACGGGCGGTATGAACACTGAAGCTTTCTTT; cdr3_aa: CAWTGGMNTEAFF
d_call: NA; j_call: TRBJ1-5; v_call: TRBV27; clone_size: NA; cdr3_nt: TGTGCCAGCAGTTTAGTCGGCCAGCCCCAGCATTTT; cdr3_aa: CASSLVGQPQHF
d_call: NA; j_call: TRBJ2-7; v_call: TRBV28; clone_size: NA; cdr3_nt: TGTGCCAGCAGTTTCCTGCCACACTACGAGCAGTACTTC; cdr3_aa: CASSFLPHYEQYF
d_call: TRBD1; j_call: TRBJ2-4; v_call: TRBV4-2; clone_size: NA; cdr3_nt: TGTGCCAGCAGCCACTTGACAGGGACGGCAAAAAACATTCAGTACTTC; cdr3_aa: CASSHLTGTAKNIQYF
d_call: TRBD1; j_call: TRBJ1-1; v_call: TRBV27; clone_size: NA; cdr3_nt: TGTGCCACATCGACAGGGACACACACTGAAGCTTTCTTT; cdr3_aa: CATSTGTHTEAFF
d_call: NA; j_call: TRBJ2-5; v_call: TRBV6-6; clone_size: NA; cdr3_nt: TGTGCCAGCAGTTACCGGGACCAAGAGACCCAGTACTTC; cdr3_aa: CASSYRDQETQYF
d_call: NA; j_call: TRBJ1-5; v_call: TRBV27; clone_size: NA; cdr3_nt: TGTGCCAGCAGTCCACTGGGGCAGCCCCAGCATTTT; cdr3_aa: CASSPLGQPQHF
d_call: NA; j_call: TRBJ2-7; v_call: TRBV3-1; clone_size: NA; cdr3_nt: TGTGCCAGCAGCCCCTTCAGGGGCTACGAGCAGTACTTC; cdr3_aa: CASSPFRGYEQYF
d_call: NA; j_call: TRBJ2-7; v_call: TRBV7-2; clone_size: NA; cdr3_nt: TGTGCCAGCAGCTTGGCCCGGGGCCGTTCCTACGAGCAGTACTTC; cdr3_aa: CASSLARGRSYEQYF
d_call: NA; j_call: TRBJ1-1; v_call: TRBV25-1; clone_size: few; cdr3_nt: TGTGCCAGCGGGAACACTGAAGCTTTCTTT; cdr3_aa: CASGNTEAFF
d_call: NA; j_call: TRBJ2-3; v_call: TRBV11-1; clone_size: NA; cdr3_nt: TGCGCCAGCAGTAAACGGGGGAACACAGATACGCAGTATTTT; cdr3_aa: CASSKRGNTDTQYF
d_call: NA; j_call: TRBJ1-5; v_call: TRBV5-6; clone_size: NA; cdr3_nt: TGTGCCAGCAGCTTTCCGGGTGAGCCCCAGCATTTT; cdr3_aa: CASSFPGEPQHF
d_call: TRBD1; j_call: TRBJ2-7; v_call: TRBV24-1; clone_size: NA; cdr3_nt: TGTGCCACCAGTGACCCGGGACAGGGCTACGAGCAGTACTTC; cdr3_aa: CATSDPGQGYEQYF
d_call: TRBD2; j_call: TRBJ2-7; v_call: TRBV24-1; clone_size: NA; cdr3_nt: TGTGCCACCAGTGAAGGACTAGCGGGAGACGAGCAGTACTTC; cdr3_aa: CATSEGLAGDEQYF
d_call: NA; j_call: TRBJ2-2; v_call: TRBV6-4; clone_size: once; cdr3_nt: TGTGCCAGCAGTGACGCAGGCACCGGGGAGCTGTTTTTT; cdr3_aa: CASSDAGTGELFF
d_call: NA; j_call: TRBJ2-7; v_call: TRBV10-2; clone_size: NA; cdr3_nt: TGCGCCAGCAGTGAGTTGAGTCGGGGGGCGGACTACGAGCAGTACTTC; cdr3_aa: CASSELSRGADYEQYF
d_call: TRBD1; j_call: TRBJ2-5; v_call: TRBV9; clone_size: once; cdr3_nt: TGTGCCAGCAGCGTAGGCCAGGGGGAGGAGACCCAGTACTTC; cdr3_aa: CASSVGQGEETQYF
d_call: NA; j_call: TRBJ1-4; v_call: TRBV9; clone_size: NA; cdr3_nt: TGTGCCAGCAGCCAGTGGGGTCAGGACGGCGAAAAACTGTTTTTT; cdr3_aa: CASSQWGQDGEKLFF
d_call: NA; j_call: TRBJ2-7; v_call: TRBV9; clone_size: NA; cdr3_nt: TGTGCCAGCAGCGACCGACCAGGCGAGCAGTACTTC; cdr3_aa: CASSDRPGEQYF
d_call: NA; j_call: TRBJ2-2; v_call: TRBV19; clone_size: NA; cdr3_nt: TGTGCCAGTAGCCCTCTGGTGTCTAACACCGGGGAGCTGTTTTTT; cdr3_aa: CASSPLVSNTGELFF
d_call: TRBD2; j_call: TRBJ2-1; v_call: TRBV27; clone_size: NA; cdr3_nt: TGTGCCAGCTCCCCGGGACTAGCTTATAATGAGCAGTTCTTC; cdr3_aa: CASSPGLAYNEQFF
d_call: TRBD1; j_call: TRBJ1-2; v_call: TRBV27; clone_size: NA; cdr3_nt: TGTGCCAGCAGCCGGACAGGGTGGGGCTACACCTTC; cdr3_aa: CASSRTGWGYTF
d_call: NA; j_call: TRBJ2-1; v_call: TRBV11-1; clone_size: NA; cdr3_nt: TGTGCCAGCAGCTTAGAGGGACCCTCAGACGATGAGCAGTTCTTC; cdr3_aa: CASSLEGPSDDEQFF
d_call: NA; j_call: TRBJ2-5; v_call: TRBV12-3/TRBV12-4; clone_size: NA; cdr3_nt: TGTGCCAGCAGTTTATACGGGGCTGCACAAGAGACCCAGTACTTC; cdr3_aa: CASSLYGAAQETQYF
d_call: TRBD2; j_call: TRBJ2-3; v_call: TRBV9; clone_size: NA; cdr3_nt: TGTGCCAGCGGAGCCCAGCGGGAGCTCACAGATACGCAGTATTTT; cdr3_aa: CASGAQRELTDTQYF
d_call: NA; j_call: TRBJ1-5; v_call: TRBV20-1; clone_size: NA; cdr3_nt: TGCAGTGCTACCATACCGCTTCCCAATCAGCCCCAGCATTTT; cdr3_aa: CSATIPLPNQPQHF
d_call: TRBD2; j_call: TRBJ2-5; v_call: TRBV13; clone_size: NA; cdr3_nt: TGTGCCAGCAGCGCAGGCGGACTAGCGGGGATAGGGGAGACCCAGTACTTC; cdr3_aa: CASSAGGLAGIGETQYF
d_call: NA; j_call: TRBJ1-5; v_call: TRBV12-3/TRBV12-4; clone_size: NA; cdr3_nt: TGTGCCAGCAGTTTAATAGGGGATCAGCCCCAGCATTTT; cdr3_aa: CASSLIGDQPQHF
d_call: NA; j_call: TRBJ2-3; v_call: TRBV15; clone_size: NA; cdr3_nt: TGTGCCACCAGCAGAGATTGGACAGATACGCAGTATTTT; cdr3_aa: CATSRDWTDTQYF
d_call: TRBD2; j_call: TRBJ2-7; v_call: TRBV30; clone_size: NA; cdr3_nt: TGTGCCTGGAGTCCAGGTGGCGGGGGGGTCTTCTACGAGCAGTACTTC; cdr3_aa: CAWSPGGGGVFYEQYF
d_call: NA; j_call: TRBJ1-3; v_call: TRBV20-1; clone_size: NA; cdr3_nt: TGCAGTGCTAGTGTCCTGCTTGAAAGCTCTGGAAACACCATATATTTT; cdr3_aa: CSASVLLESSGNTIYF
d_call: NA; j_call: TRBJ2-7; v_call: TRBV23-1; clone_size: NA; cdr3_nt: TGCGCCACCAACCCCCCGGACATCCACTCCTACGAGCAGTACTTC; cdr3_aa: CATNPPDIHSYEQYF
d_call: NA; j_call: TRBJ1-2; v_call: TRBV4-1; clone_size: NA; cdr3_nt: TGCGCCAGCAGCCAAGAGGTAAACTATGGCTACACCTTC; cdr3_aa: CASSQEVNYGYTF
d_call: TRBD1; j_call: TRBJ2-6; v_call: TRBV12-3/TRBV12-4; clone_size: NA; cdr3_nt: TGTGCCAGCAGTTCCGGACAGGTCCGGTCTGGGGCCAACGTCCTGACTTTC; cdr3_aa: CASSSGQVRSGANVLTF
d_call: NA; j_call: TRBJ2-6; v_call: TRBV5-6; clone_size: NA; cdr3_nt: TGTGCCAGCAGCCTGGATTCCCTGGGGGCCAACGTCCTGACTTTC; cdr3_aa: CASSLDSLGANVLTF
d_call: NA; j_call: TRBJ1-1; v_call: TRBV19; clone_size: NA; cdr3_nt: TGTGCCAGTAGTATAGTGGATTTGGGGAACACTGAAGCTTTCTTT; cdr3_aa: CASSIVDLGNTEAFF
d_call: NA; j_call: TRBJ1-2; v_call: TRBV15; clone_size: NA; cdr3_nt: TGTGCCTCGGGGAGTGGGGGATCTTCGGCGCGGGGCTACACCTTC; cdr3_aa: CASGSGGSSARGYTF
d_call: NA; j_call: TRBJ2-5; v_call: TRBV12-3/TRBV12-4; clone_size: NA; cdr3_nt: TGTGCCAGCAGAGTGCTTTCGCGGGACGGAGAAGAGACCCAGTACTTC; cdr3_aa: CASRVLSRDGEETQYF
d_call: TRBD1; j_call: TRBJ2-7; v_call: TRBV30; clone_size: NA; cdr3_nt: TGTGCCTGGAGTGTAGGACAGGGGGTATACGAGCAGTACTTC; cdr3_aa: CAWSVGQGVYEQYF
d_call: TRBD2; j_call: TRBJ2-3; v_call: TRBV11-2; clone_size: NA; cdr3_nt: TGTGCCAGCGAGCCGGGGGGAACAGATACGCAGTATTTT; cdr3_aa: CASEPGGTDTQYF
d_call: NA; j_call: TRBJ2-1; v_call: TRBV20-1; clone_size: NA; cdr3_nt: TGCAGTGCTAGGGTGAGGCCGCGGTACAATGAGCAGTTCTTC; cdr3_aa: CSARVRPRYNEQFF
d_call: NA; j_call: TRBJ2-7; v_call: TRBV15; clone_size: NA; cdr3_nt: TGTGCCACCAGCAGGGAACGTGGGCGGGCGCTCGCTTCCTACGAGCAGTACTTC; cdr3_aa: CATSRERGRALASYEQYF
d_call: NA; j_call: TRBJ2-2; v_call: TRBV29-1; clone_size: NA; cdr3_nt: TGCAGCGGGGGAGCCCCCGGGGAGCTGTTTTTT; cdr3_aa: CSGGAPGELFF
d_call: TRBD2; j_call: TRBJ2-7; v_call: TRBV9; clone_size: NA; cdr3_nt: TGTGCCAGCAGCCCGCTAGCGGTTAGCTCCTACGAGCAGTACTTC; cdr3_aa: CASSPLAVSSYEQYF
d_call: NA; j_call: TRBJ1-5; v_call: TRBV15; clone_size: NA; cdr3_nt: TGTGCCACTAAGCCAGACCGGGGAGAGGGACGCAATCAGCCCCAGCATTTT; cdr3_aa: CATKPDRGEGRNQPQHF
d_call: NA; j_call: TRBJ2-7; v_call: TRBV30; clone_size: few; cdr3_nt: TGTGCCTGGACTTCAGCCAACGAGCAGTACTTC; cdr3_aa: CAWTSANEQYF
d_call: TRBD2; j_call: TRBJ2-1; v_call: TRBV12-3/TRBV12-4; clone_size: once; cdr3_nt: TGTGCCAGCACCCAGGGGACTAGCGGGATAGGCGATGAGCAGTTCTTC; cdr3_aa: CASTQGTSGIGDEQFF
d_call: NA; j_call: TRBJ2-5; v_call: TRBV28; clone_size: NA; cdr3_nt: TGTGCCAGCAGTCCCGCACAGACCCAGTACTTC; cdr3_aa: CASSPAQTQYF
d_call: TRBD1; j_call: TRBJ1-1; v_call: TRBV4-1; clone_size: NA; cdr3_nt: TGCGCCAGCAGCCAAGATGGGCAGGGGGGGACTGAAGCTTTCTTT; cdr3_aa: CASSQDGQGGTEAFF
d_call: NA; j_call: TRBJ1-5; v_call: TRBV7-2; clone_size: NA; cdr3_nt: TGTGCCAGCAGCTCCTTCGGGGGGAGGAGCAATCAGCCCCAGCATTTT; cdr3_aa: CASSSFGGRSNQPQHF
d_call: NA; j_call: TRBJ2-7; v_call: TRBV6-6; clone_size: NA; cdr3_nt: TGTGCCAGCAGTTACTTACTCACCTCCTACGAGCAGTACTTC; cdr3_aa: CASSYLLTSYEQYF
d_call: NA; j_call: TRBJ2-1; v_call: TRBV12-3/TRBV12-4; clone_size: once; cdr3_nt: TGTGCCAGCAGTTTGGGGGGGCAGAATGAGCAGTTCTTC; cdr3_aa: CASSLGGQNEQFF
d_call: NA; j_call: TRBJ2-2; v_call: TRBV6-4; clone_size: NA; cdr3_nt: TGTGCCAGCAGTGGGTTCTATGACACCGGGGAGCTGTTTTTT; cdr3_aa: CASSGFYDTGELFF
d_call: NA; j_call: TRBJ1-5; v_call: TRBV21-1; clone_size: NA; cdr3_nt: TGTGCCAGCATCCTAGGGGCGCGAAATCAGCCCCAGCATTTT; cdr3_aa: CASILGARNQPQHF